This T cell receptor beta chain was profiled in a study of blood T cell repertoires in COVID-19. Looked up from germline, CDR1 is LNHDA and CDR2 is SQIVND (reference sequence). This CDR3 spans 11 amino acids. Trimming took 10 bases from V and 4 from J, leaving 11 bases between them. Per the authors' pipeline: Researchers report that nucleated cell counts were estimated from reference gene primer amplification. Libraries were prepared by immunoSEQ multiplex PCR; TCRdb keeps only in-frame clonotypes and omits some of them. That table is the source of V, J and clone size, and D and trimming were worked out from the DNA. Here the sample spans roughly 150,000 clones, roughly 83% being singletons. The study drew participants aged about 18 to 95 years from 20 to 30 US areas. Which cohort a participant joined came from the clinical history participants gave. Within 2 weeks of study entry, exposed participants had contacted a PCR-confirmed or clinician-diagnosed COVID-19 case.

The source of this sequence is a man between 65 and 85 years old who had been exposed to COVID-19. The chain carries TRBV19 and TRBJ2-7; D uncertain. The sequencing sample was made of PBMCs or T cells enriched from blood (not recorded which). The CDR3 loop is CATQSGYEQYF. The CDR3 nucleotides are TGTGCCACCCAATCGGGTTACGAGCAGTACTTC.